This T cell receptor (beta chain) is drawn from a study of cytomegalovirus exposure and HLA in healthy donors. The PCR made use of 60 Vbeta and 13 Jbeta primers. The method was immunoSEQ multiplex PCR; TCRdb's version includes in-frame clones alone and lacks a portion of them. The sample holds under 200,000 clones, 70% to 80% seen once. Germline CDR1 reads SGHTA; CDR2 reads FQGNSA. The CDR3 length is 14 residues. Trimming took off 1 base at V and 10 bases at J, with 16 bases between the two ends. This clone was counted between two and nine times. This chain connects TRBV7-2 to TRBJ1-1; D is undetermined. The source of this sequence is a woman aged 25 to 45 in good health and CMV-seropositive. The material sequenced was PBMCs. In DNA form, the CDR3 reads TGTGCCAGCAGCTTAGACCGTCATCGGGCGGGAGCTTTCTTT. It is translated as CASSLDRHRAGAFF.